This passage covers 15 T cell receptor beta chains from one sample sequenced in a study of PD-1 blockade in classical Hodgkin lymphoma. Clones were sequenced by immunoSEQ multiplex PCR, and TCRdb holds only the in-frame ones, with some missing. The profile shows around 20,000 clones, around 86% of them singletons. Patients all relapsed after autologous stem cell transplantation, and there was variation in brentuximab vedotin exposure. The sample here was peripheral blood mononuclear cells (PBMCs), taken before the second cycle of nivolumab. These receptors came from a human donor with classical Hodgkin lymphoma.

This clone has just a few counts. The chain combines TRBV10-3 with TRBJ1-4, with TRBD1 identical over 7 bases. The CDR3 length is 13 residues. Germline V lookup: CDR1 ENHRY, CDR2 SYGVKD. The trim removed 6 bases at V and 8 bases at J, leaving 6 bases unmatched. The CDR3: CAIRGQLAEKLFF. The CDR3 DNA reads as TGTGCCATCAGGGGACAGCTTGCCGAAAAACTGTTTTTT.

This chain connects TRBV10-2 to TRBJ2-4, with 10 nucleotides matching TRBD1. Trimming at V came to 0 bases and at J to 1 base, leaving 6 bases not matched to a gene. The CDR3 is made up of 18 amino acids. From germline, CDR1 is WSHSY and CDR2 SAAADI. CDR3 residues: CASSESGQGMAAKNIQYF. CDR3 coding DNA: TGCGCCAGCAGTGAGTCGGGACAGGGGATGGCGGCCAAAAACATTCAGTACTTC.

This sequence joins TRBV18 and TRBJ2-7; D is ambiguous. CDR1 and CDR2 from the germline V gene are KGHSH and LQKENI. V dropped 3 bases and J dropped 4 bases, with 16 bases sitting between them. The CDR3 is 15 residues long. CDR3 sequence: CASSPQELTPYEQYF. The CDR3 bases are TGTGCCAGCTCACCGCAGGAGTTAACTCCGTACGAGCAGTACTTC.

The chain uses TRBV4-3 and TRBJ2-3, with 9 bases fitting TRBD2. Germline trimming cut 0 bases from V and 3 bases from J; bases unmatched to any gene: 1. Germline-derived CDR1 and CDR2 are LGHNA and YSLEER. This CDR3 comprises 15 residues. The CDR3 spells CASSQEAGGTDTQYF. CDR3 nucleotide sequence: TGCGCCAGCAGCCAAGAGGCGGGGGGGACAGATACGCAGTATTTT.

The V and J genes are TRBV6-6 and TRBJ1-6, with TRBD1 matching 8 bases. Trimming removed 6 bases from V and 8 bases from J; junction bases left unmatched: 6. The CDR3 runs to 14 residues. CDR1 is MNHNY and CDR2 is SVGAGI in the germline V gene (reference sequence). The CDR3 loop is CASSPPGGDSPLHF. CDR3 bases: TGTGCCAGCAGCCCACCAGGGGGCGATTCACCCCTCCACTTT.

The chain links TRBV7-6 to TRBJ1-1, with D unclear. V was cut by 1 base and J by 4 bases, with 7 bases left in between. Germline V gives CDR1 SGHVS, CDR2 FNYEAQ. This CDR3 contains 13 residues. Here the CDR3 DNA reads TGTGCCAGCAGCTTAGTTGGGCTCACTGAAGCTTTCTTT. It yields the protein CASSLVGLTEAFF.

V and J are TRBV7-9 and TRBJ2-5; D is ambiguous. The CDR3 sequence is 13 residues long. The germline gives CDR1 SEHNR, CDR2 FQNEAQ (reference sequence). The V gene lost 7 bases and the J gene lost 3 bases, with 12 bases spanning the gap. The CDR3 loop reads CASTYRAEETQYF. CDR3 in DNA: TGTGCCAGCACCTACCGGGCAGAAGAGACCCAGTACTTC.

This clone has only one observation. This chain uses TRBV6-5 with TRBJ2-3; perhaps TRBD2 as D (6 bases). There are 16 residues in the CDR3. Trimming took 2 bases from V and 6 from J, leaving 18 bases between them. The germline V gene has CDR1 MNHEY and CDR2 SVGAGI. The CDR3 nucleotides read TGTGCCAGCAGTTACAGCGCGGTTGGGAGGTGGGATACGCAGTATTTT. Translated: CASSYSAVGRWDTQYF.

The chain recombines TRBV2 with TRBJ2-7, with 13 nucleotides matching TRBD2. CDR3 length: 15 residues. After removal of 9 bases from V and 0 bases from J, the junction contained 5 bases not matched to a gene. CDR1 and CDR2 from the germline V gene are SNHLY and FYNNEI. The CDR3, as DNA: TGTGCCAGTGGACTAGCGGGGGTCCTCTCCTACGAGCAGTACTTC. Translated: CASGLAGVLSYEQYF.

CDR3 sequence: CASSLGGQETQYF. In DNA form, the CDR3 reads TGTGCCAGCAGCTTGGGAGGCCAAGAGACCCAGTACTTC. This chain uses TRBV5-6 with TRBJ2-5; D gene unclear. Germline assignment: CDR1 SGHDT and CDR2 YYEEEE. The CDR3 runs to 13 residues. The V end was cut by 0 bases, the J end by 1 base, with 4 bases between.

The V gene is TRBV7-9, the J gene TRBJ1-2, with 8 bases matching TRBD1. CDR1 and CDR2 (germline): SEHNR, FQNEAQ (reference sequence). V gave up 0 bases and J gave up 0 bases; unmatched junction bases: 3. CDR3 length equals 16 residues. The CDR3 protein is CASSLAQTGANYGYTF. The CDR3 bases are TGTGCCAGCAGCTTAGCGCAGACAGGGGCTAACTATGGCTACACCTTC.

This chain connects TRBV7-8 to TRBJ2-5, with 13 bases aligning to TRBD2. Germline CDR1 is SGHVS and CDR2 is FQNEAQ. V trimming: 3 bases; J trimming: 5 bases; junction bases outside the gene matches: 3. The CDR3 has 15 amino acids. CDR3 bases: TGTGCCAGCAGCTTGGGACTAGCGGGGCGGGAGACCCAGTACTTC. This translates into CASSLGLAGRETQYF.

In its sample, this clone was seen once. The chain links TRBV13 to TRBJ1-2; D unresolved. Trimming pared 7 bases from V and 4 bases from J, leaving 16 bases between. Germline V gene lookup returns CDR1 PRHDT and CDR2 FYEKMQ (reference sequence). The CDR3 is made up of 14 amino acids. The CDR3 here is CASTYLEGSYGYTF. The CDR3 DNA is TGTGCCAGCACCTATCTTGAGGGAAGCTATGGCTACACCTTC.

The V and J genes are TRBV19 and TRBJ2-5; maybe TRBD2 (6 bases). CDR1 and CDR2 from the germline V gene are LNHDA and SQIVND (reference sequence). The V end lost 4 bases, the J end lost 5 bases, and 17 bases lay between the germline ends. This CDR3 has 15 residues. CDR3 sequence: CASSTPWRGLETQYF. The CDR3 DNA reads TGTGCCAGTAGTACCCCGTGGCGGGGTCTTGAGACCCAGTACTTC.

The chain combines TRBV13 with TRBJ2-7, with D possibly being TRBD1 (5 bases). The ends were cut back, 5 bases at V and 4 bases at J, with 18 bases in the middle. Germline CDR1 and CDR2: PRHDT and FYEKMQ (reference sequence). This CDR3 has 15 residues. In nucleotides, the CDR3 is TGTGCCAGCAGCCCACCAGGGTCAGGGCATTACGAGCAGTACTTC. Translating gives CASSPPGSGHYEQYF.